These T cell receptor beta chains were read from a single sample in a study of T cell responses to AZD1222 COVID-19 vaccine. Here immunoSEQ multiplex PCR was the method, and the copy in TCRdb shows in-frame clones only, minus some. The sample yields some 67,000 clones, 83% seen once. Sample: peripheral blood, taken 28 days after the second AZD1222 dose. The receptors come from an adult who received the AZD1222 COVID-19 vaccine. Both conserved end residues are part of each CDR3. D genes are given only for firm matches. Rows give clone size only sometimes, using once, few, many, or a class for an expanded clone.

clone size: .
V gene: TRBV6-1
D gene: TRBD1
CDR3 protein: CASSDSAGGRNSPLHF

clone size: .
V gene: TRBV7-2
D gene: TRBD2
CDR3 protein: CASSLLRGGTDTQYF

clone size: .
V gene: TRBV6-5
D gene: TRBD1
CDR3 protein: CASSFDRERATDTQYF

clone size: .
V gene: TRBV27
D gene: .
CDR3 protein: CASSLHRFGTEAFF

clone size: .
V gene: TRBV9
D gene: TRBD1
CDR3 protein: CASSLTGGLDNSPLHF

clone size: .
V gene: TRBV27
D gene: .
CDR3 protein: CASSPNWGTTDTQYF

clone size: .
V gene: TRBV6-5
D gene: TRBD1
CDR3 protein: CASSYQQGINYGYTF

clone size: .
V gene: TRBV6-2/TRBV6-3
D gene: .
CDR3 protein: CASSYVGGRSNQPQHF

clone size: few
V gene: TRBV6-5
D gene: TRBD1
CDR3 protein: CASRKTGTGDEKLFF

clone size: .
V gene: TRBV11-1
D gene: .
CDR3 protein: CASSFGGRSTGELFF

clone size: .
V gene: TRBV18
D gene: TRBD2
CDR3 protein: CASSVALAGLQETQYF

clone size: .
V gene: TRBV7-9
D gene: .
CDR3 protein: CASSLEVRGYTF

clone size: once
V gene: TRBV6-6
D gene: .
CDR3 protein: CAITRGLRDNQPQHF

clone size: .
V gene: TRBV9
D gene: TRBD2
CDR3 protein: CASSIRGGDSYNEQFF

clone size: .
V gene: TRBV10-3
D gene: TRBD2
CDR3 protein: CAISTLAGGSTDTQYF

clone size: .
V gene: TRBV9
D gene: .
CDR3 protein: CASSLSGTPNSPLHF

clone size: .
V gene: TRBV6-5
D gene: .
CDR3 protein: CASSPQIATNEKLFF

clone size: .
V gene: TRBV3-1/TRBV3-2
D gene: .
CDR3 protein: CASSDTIHSDNEQFF

clone size: .
V gene: TRBV5-5
D gene: TRBD1
CDR3 protein: CASSLGTGAGIEKLFF

clone size: .
V gene: TRBV10-2
D gene: .
CDR3 protein: CASSYSNQPQHF

clone size: .
V gene: TRBV3-1/TRBV3-2
D gene: TRBD1
CDR3 protein: CASSQGFDRDYEQYF

clone size: .
V gene: TRBV6-1
D gene: .
CDR3 protein: CASSEWPRGTEAFF

clone size: .
V gene: TRBV19
D gene: .
CDR3 protein: CASSTLLSRGSEKLFF

clone size: .
V gene: TRBV19
D gene: .
CDR3 protein: CASSLQMNTEAFF

clone size: .
V gene: TRBV6-1
D gene: TRBD2
CDR3 protein: CASSASSGGAYNEQFF

clone size: .
V gene: TRBV9
D gene: .
CDR3 protein: CASSVGMAGETQYF

clone size: .
V gene: TRBV5-4
D gene: .
CDR3 protein: CASSLALGEGYGYTF

clone size: .
V gene: TRBV2
D gene: .
CDR3 protein: CASREQGVVEKLFF

clone size: few
V gene: TRBV7-8
D gene: .
CDR3 protein: CASSLYLNEKLFF

clone size: .
V gene: TRBV4-1
D gene: .
CDR3 protein: CASSQRGGGSGNTIYF

clone size: .
V gene: TRBV4-2
D gene: .
CDR3 protein: CASSQVREVETQYF

clone size: .
V gene: TRBV7-2
D gene: .
CDR3 protein: CASTHTAAGEKLFF

clone size: .
V gene: TRBV25-1
D gene: .
CDR3 protein: CASRPPGRNTGELFF

clone size: .
V gene: TRBV5-6
D gene: .
CDR3 protein: CASSLGQVNTEAFF

clone size: .
V gene: TRBV11-2
D gene: TRBD1
CDR3 protein: CASGRQGAVGEQYF

clone size: .
V gene: TRBV10-1
D gene: TRBD1
CDR3 protein: CASKEGQGADNEQFF

clone size: .
V gene: TRBV9
D gene: TRBD1
CDR3 protein: CASSRPGGLGNTIYF

clone size: .
V gene: TRBV6-6
D gene: .
CDR3 protein: CASSSTYEQYF

clone size: .
V gene: TRBV6-5
D gene: .
CDR3 protein: CATEGTYNEQFF

clone size: .
V gene: TRBV5-6
D gene: .
CDR3 protein: CASRWGETEAFF

clone size: once
V gene: TRBV7-2
D gene: .
CDR3 protein: CASSFYTGSLYEQYF

clone size: .
V gene: TRBV30
D gene: .
CDR3 protein: CAWSFRGAQLVGKLFF

clone size: .
V gene: TRBV7-9
D gene: TRBD1
CDR3 protein: CASSSLVGGQGNYGYTF

clone size: .
V gene: TRBV7-6
D gene: .
CDR3 protein: CASSLGFSVGQTINTEAFF

clone size: .
V gene: TRBV5-1
D gene: .
CDR3 protein: CASSPVGGSNEKLFF